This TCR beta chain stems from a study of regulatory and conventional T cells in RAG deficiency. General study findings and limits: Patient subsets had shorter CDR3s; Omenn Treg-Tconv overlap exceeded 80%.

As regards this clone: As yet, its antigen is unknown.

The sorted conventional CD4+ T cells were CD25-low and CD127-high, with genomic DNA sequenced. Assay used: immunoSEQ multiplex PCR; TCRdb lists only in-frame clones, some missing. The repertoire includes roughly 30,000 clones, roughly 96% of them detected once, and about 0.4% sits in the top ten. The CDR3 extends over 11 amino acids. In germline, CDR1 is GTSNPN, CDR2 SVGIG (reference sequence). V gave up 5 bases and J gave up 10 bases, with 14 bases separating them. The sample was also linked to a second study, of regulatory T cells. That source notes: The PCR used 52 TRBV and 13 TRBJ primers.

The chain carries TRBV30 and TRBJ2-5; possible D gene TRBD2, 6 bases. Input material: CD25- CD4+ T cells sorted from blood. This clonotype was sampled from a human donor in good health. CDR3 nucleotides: TGTGCCTGGGGCTCCGGAGGGAACCAGTACTTC. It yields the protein CAWGSGGNQYF.